Listed below are T cell receptor beta chains from one sample, sequenced in a study of T cell responses to AZD1222 COVID-19 vaccine. Method: immunoSEQ multiplex PCR; TCRdb's copy keeps in-frame clones and lacks some. The data show about 110,000 clones, about 91% seen once. The sequencing used peripheral blood, collected on day 0 of AZD1222 vaccination. The receptors come from an adult in good health. The CDR3 runs from the conserved cysteine through the conserved F or W. The D gene is left open where the match is weak. Not every row has a clone size; where given, it reads once, few, many or a size class.

size	J	length	V	D	DNA	CDR3
NA	TRBJ2-1	13	TRBV6-5	NA	TGTGCCAGCACGTCCAAGGCCTACAATGAGCAGTTCTTC	CASTSKAYNEQFF
NA	TRBJ1-2	14	TRBV7-8	TRBD1	TGTGCCAGCAGCTTATCGACAGGGAACTATGGCTACACCTTC	CASSLSTGNYGYTF
NA	TRBJ2-7	14	TRBV6-5	NA	TGTGCCAGCAGTTACTCGAGTAGGGTCTACGAGCAGTACTTC	CASSYSSRVYEQYF
NA	TRBJ1-2	14	TRBV6-5	NA	TGTGCCAGCAGGTCCGACACATCTAACTATGGCTACACCTTC	CASRSDTSNYGYTF
NA	TRBJ1-2	13	TRBV29-1	NA	TGCAGCGTTGAAAGGCAGGTATCGGATGGCTACACCTTC	CSVERQVSDGYTF
once	TRBJ1-2	15	TRBV4-1	NA	TGCGCCAGCAGCCAAACGCTGACGTACAGGAACGACTACACCTTC	CASSQTLTYRNDYTF
NA	TRBJ1-1	14	TRBV6-5	NA	TGTGCCAGCAGTTGGGGCAGGAGGAACACTGAAGCTTTCTTT	CASSWGRRNTEAFF
NA	TRBJ2-2	16	TRBV30	NA	TGTGCCTGGAGTGTAATCAGGGCCCCCGGGACCGGGGAGCTGTTTTTT	CAWSVIRAPGTGELFF
NA	TRBJ1-6	17	TRBV27	TRBD1	TGTGCCAGCCGTGGGCTACGGGACAGGGGCCTTAATTCACCCCTCCACTTT	CASRGLRDRGLNSPLHF
NA	TRBJ1-1	15	TRBV7-2	NA	TGTGCCAGCAGCCCCCAGGGAGGTCGGAACACTGAAGCTTTCTTT	CASSPQGGRNTEAFF
NA	TRBJ2-7	12	TRBV19	NA	TGTGCCAGTAGCCAGGGGGGCTACGAGCAGTACTTC	CASSQGGYEQYF
once	TRBJ2-7	15	TRBV5-1	TRBD2	TGCGCCAGCAGACCTAGCGGGAGGGCCCCCCACGAGCAGTACTTC	CASRPSGRAPHEQYF
NA	TRBJ2-3	12	TRBV11-3	NA	TGTGCCAGCAGCTTAAGCCCAGATACGCAGTATTTT	CASSLSPDTQYF
few	TRBJ2-7	11	TRBV29-1	NA	TGCAGCGTGGGGTTAAGACCCGAGCAGTACTTC	CSVGLRPEQYF
NA	TRBJ2-7	13	TRBV7-6	NA	TGTGCCAGCAGCTTAGGGGGGTTTGGGGAGCAGTACTTC	CASSLGGFGEQYF
NA	TRBJ1-1	13	TRBV6-5	NA	TGTGCCAGCGGAGTTGCCTGGAACACTGAAGCTTTCTTT	CASGVAWNTEAFF